This T cell receptor beta chain was sequenced during a study of CD8 T cells in ankylosing spondylitis. Study conclusions and caveats: A TCR beta motif of several highly homologous variants appeared characteristic of ankylosing spondylitis blood.

This clonotype was detected many times. The antigen is not known. TCRdb passed the 5' RACE reads through MiXCR, listing each CDR3 protein once. The sample holds 200,000 to 250,000 distinct CDR3 sequences; roughly 24% are singletons and the top ten take 5% to 8%. The germline CDR1 and CDR2 sequences are SGHAT and FQNNGV. Trimming cost V 5 bases and J 8 bases; bases outside gene matches: 10. CDR3 length: 15 residues. The chain carries TRBV11-2 and TRBJ2-1, with TRBD1 matching over 9 bases. Sequences were obtained from blood, either unsorted or a sorted T cell fraction (not recorded which). The sequence derives from a male donor with ankylosing spondylitis or in good health (not recorded which). CDR3 coding DNA: TGTGCCAGCAGCACAGGACAGGGGAGTAGAGATGAGCAGTTCTTC. This sequence encodes CASSTGQGSRDEQFF. The complete variable domain, with remaining parts taken from reference TRBV11-2 and TRBJ2-1, reads EAGVAQSPRYKIIEKRQSVAFWCNPISGHATLYWYQQILGQGPKLLIQFQNNGVVDDSQLPKDRFSAERLKGVDSTLKIQPAKLEDSAVYLCASSTGQGSRDEQFFGPGTRLTVL.